Reported below is one TCR beta chain. What it binds is unknown. This was a deep-level run. Sequencing used immunoSEQ multiplex PCR; TCRdb keeps in-frame clones, though not all of them. The repertoire consists of about 750,000 clones, with approximately 92% occurring once and the leading ten covering less than 25%. Per the germline V gene, CDR1 is LGHNA and CDR2 is YNFKEQ. With V trimmed by 6 bases and J by 8 bases, 23 bases remained unmatched. This CDR3 spans 19 amino acids. The data were taken from a study of shared clonotypes between healthy human individuals. The wider study: Each donor contributed plates that comprised three CD4 naive, three CD4 memory, two CD8 naive and one CD8 memory. Study-wide points: Naive subsets typically showed greater estimated richness than memory subsets.

CD8 cells regarded as naive lacked CD45RO, were positively chosen for CCR7, and omitted terminally differentiated effector memory CD45RA+ cells. Sequenced sample: naive CD8+ T cells sorted from blood. The clonotype was recovered from a young man in good health. This chain joins TRBV4-2 and TRBJ2-1, with 9 bases aligning to TRBD1. CDR3 coding DNA: TGTGCCAGCAGGACCACACCTACCACCTGGACAGGGGCTGCCCATGAGCAGTTCTTC. Residues: CASRTTPTTWTGAAHEQFF.